Below, 28 T cell receptor beta chains from the same sample are listed, as sequenced in a study of T cell responses to AZD1222 COVID-19 vaccine. Profiling relied on immunoSEQ multiplex PCR, and the TCRdb table lists in-frame clones only, not all of them. This table has 80,000 to 95,000 clones, 90% appearing once. The input for sequencing was peripheral blood, taken on day 0 of AZD1222 vaccination. Receptor source: an adult in good health.

V gene TRBV28 combines with J gene TRBJ1-5; D gene uncertain. This CDR3 has 14 residues. In germline, CDR1 is MDHEN, CDR2 SYDVKM. Trimming pared 2 bases from V and 5 bases from J, leaving 10 bases between. The CDR3 spells CASSLTPRDQPQHF. The CDR3 coding sequence is TGTGCCAGCAGTTTAACCCCCCGGGATCAGCCCCAGCATTTT.

This chain connects TRBV12-5 to TRBJ1-1; weak D call: TRBD1 (6 bases). This CDR3 comprises 15 residues. The germline CDR1 and CDR2 sequences are LGHNT and FRNRAP. Trimming took 2 bases from V and 2 from J, leaving 12 bases between them. The CDR3 loop reads CASGLSNRDNTEAFF. The DNA for the CDR3 is TGTGCTAGTGGTTTGTCCAACAGGGATAACACTGAAGCTTTCTTT.

V usage is TRBV19 and J usage is TRBJ1-6; no clear D. CDR3 length equals 15 residues. The V gene's germline CDR1 is LNHDA and CDR2 SQIVND (reference sequence). V dropped 3 bases and J dropped 0 bases, with 6 bases sitting between them. CDR3: CASSIVGSYNSPLHF. The DNA of the CDR3 is TGTGCCAGTAGTATTGTGGGCTCCTATAATTCACCCCTCCACTTT.

CDR3 in amino acids: CASSEGSSNEKLFF. The DNA of the CDR3 is TGCGCCAGCAGTGAGGGCAGTTCAAATGAAAAACTGTTTTTT. This chain uses TRBV10-1 with TRBJ1-4; the D is unclear. Germline V gene data show CDR1 as WNHNN and CDR2 as SYGVQD (reference sequence). This CDR3 has 14 amino acids. V gave up 2 bases and J gave up 5 bases, with 9 bases separating them.

This chain links TRBV18 with TRBJ1-2, with 9 bases aligning to TRBD1. CDR1 and CDR2 (germline): KGHSH, LQKENI. Trimming took 4 bases from V and 0 from J; bases not matched to a gene: 6. This CDR3 has 16 residues. Written as DNA, the CDR3 is TGTGCCAGCTCACTCGGACAGGGGCCATCTAACTATGGCTACACCTTC. Its protein product is CASSLGQGPSNYGYTF.

With regard to this clone: Additional DNA sequences in this sample encode the identical CDR3. The chain links TRBV6-5 to TRBJ1-2; 9 positions match TRBD1. The CDR3 has 14 residues. V lost 6 bases, J lost 3 bases, and 5 bases stayed unmatched. Germline CDR1 and CDR2: MNHEY and SVGAGI. The CDR3 reads CASSPGQGYYGYTF. CDR3 DNA: TGTGCCAGCAGCCCCGGACAGGGGTACTATGGCTACACCTTC.

The chain couples TRBV6-1 to TRBJ1-4; the D gene is possibly TRBD1 (5 bases). V was trimmed by 0 bases and J by 8 bases, leaving 13 bases between them. This CDR3 comprises 15 residues. In germline, CDR1 is MNHNS, CDR2 SASEGT. The CDR3 reads CASSEAGGTREKLFF. In DNA form, the CDR3 reads TGTGCCAGCAGTGAAGCGGGAGGGACTAGGGAAAAACTGTTTTTT.

The rearrangement uses TRBV7-3 and TRBJ2-3; the D gene is possibly TRBD1 (6 bases). The V gene lost 2 bases and the J gene lost 1 base, with 13 bases spanning the gap. This CDR3 region has 16 residues. CDR1 SGHTA and CDR2 FQGTGA come from the germline V gene. DNA of the CDR3: TGTGCCAGCAGCTTAGGGGCAGCAGGGGGCACAGATACGCAGTATTTT. Protein: CASSLGAAGGTDTQYF.

V and J are TRBV30 and TRBJ2-2; D not certain. Germline CDR1 and CDR2: GTSNPN and SVGIG (reference sequence). Trimming shortened V by 0 bases and J by 5 bases, and 7 bases separated the two germline ends. The CDR3 is 13 residues long. The CDR3 DNA reads TGTGCCTGGAGTGTTCAGACGACCGGGGAGCTGTTTTTT. Protein: CAWSVQTTGELFF.

The rearrangement links TRBV5-1 to TRBJ1-1, with D maybe TRBD1 (5 bases). The V and J ends lost 2 bases and 2 bases respectively, with 7 bases between them. Germline V CDR1 and CDR2: SGHRS, YFSETQ. The CDR3 contains 13 residues. As DNA, the CDR3 is TGCGCCAGCAGCTTCAGGGTTAACACTGAAGCTTTCTTT. Amino acids: CASSFRVNTEAFF.

This rearrangement joins TRBV19 to TRBJ2-1; perhaps TRBD2 as D (5 bases). Looked up from germline, CDR1 is LNHDA and CDR2 is SQIVND (reference sequence). CDR3 length: 16 residues. V was trimmed by 3 bases and J by 6 bases, leaving 18 bases between them. For the CDR3, the DNA is TGTGCCAGTAGTATTTGGGCGGGCGGAGCCGGCAATGAGCAGTTCTTC. Its protein is CASSIWAGGAGNEQFF.

The V call is TRBV11-3, the J call TRBJ2-5; D ambiguous. From germline, CDR1 is SGHNT and CDR2 YENEEA. Trimming took off 0 bases at V and 4 bases at J, with 3 bases between the two ends. CDR3 size: 12 residues. The CDR3 sequence: CASSLDRETQYF. The DNA for the CDR3 is TGTGCCAGCAGCTTAGATAGAGAGACCCAGTACTTC.

This chain connects TRBV19 to TRBJ1-5; no definite D call. Trimming took 6 bases from V and 3 from J, leaving 12 bases between them. Germline loops: CDR1 LNHDA, CDR2 SQIVND (reference sequence). This CDR3 spans 14 amino acids. This CDR3 is CASSSRAYNQPQHF. The CDR3 coding sequence is TGTGCCAGTAGCTCCCGGGCCTACAATCAGCCCCAGCATTTT. The whole variable domain, remainder taken from reference TRBV19 and TRBJ1-5, is DGGITQSPKYLFRKEGQNVTLSCEQNLNHDAMYWYRQDPGQGLRLIYYSQIVNDFQKGDIAEGYSVSREKKESFPLTVTSAQKNPTAFYLCASSSRAYNQPQHFGDGTRLSIL.

The chain recombines TRBV5-4 with TRBJ2-2; D call uncertain. Between the trimmed V and J ends, which lost 0 bases and 5 bases, there was a span of 5 bases. The CDR3 is 13 amino acids. The germline CDR1 and CDR2 sequences are SGHNT and YYREEE (reference sequence). CDR3 amino acids: CASSLGRTGELFF. CDR3 nucleotide sequence: TGTGCCAGCAGCTTGGGACGGACCGGGGAGCTGTTTTTT.

The chain combines TRBV5-1 with TRBJ2-1, with 12 bases that match TRBD2. The germline CDR1 and CDR2 sequences are SGHRS and YFSETQ. CDR3 size: 14 residues. Trimming cost V 1 base and J 8 bases; bases outside gene matches: 1. The CDR3: CASSLLAGGYEQFF. In DNA, the CDR3 is TGCGCCAGCAGCTTGCTAGCGGGGGGGTATGAGCAGTTCTTC.

The rearrangement joins TRBV5-6 to TRBJ1-5; D remains unclear. Trimming took 2 bases from V and 6 from J, leaving 15 bases between them. Germline V gene data show CDR1 as SGHDT and CDR2 as YYEEEE. The CDR3 spans 15 residues. The CDR3 region has the DNA TGTGCCAGCAGCTTTGGAAGTATGGTGTCTCAGCCCCAGCATTTT. This sequence encodes CASSFGSMVSQPQHF.

The chain links TRBV11-2 to TRBJ1-1; no clear D. V dropped 5 bases and J dropped 5 bases, with 12 bases sitting between them. The germline V gene encodes CDR1 SGHAT and CDR2 FQNNGV. The CDR3 extends over 13 amino acids. CDR3 in DNA: TGTGCCAGCAGCCCCTATTTGGAGACTGAAGCTTTCTTT. Translating it yields CASSPYLETEAFF.

The chain has TRBV2 and TRBJ1-1; 7 bases are a match to TRBD1. Germline CDR1 and CDR2: SNHLY and FYNNEI. The length of the CDR3 is 13 residues. CDR3 nucleotides: TGTGCAGGTGGGGGACAGTTGAACACTGAAGCTTTCTTT. Translation: CAGGGQLNTEAFF.

This chain links TRBV27 with TRBJ1-4; maybe TRBD1 (6 bases). This CDR3 region has 14 residues. Trimming shortened V by 2 bases and J by 5 bases, and 9 bases separated the two germline ends. Germline CDR1 MNHEY, CDR2 SMNVEV (reference sequence). CDR3: CASSLGGRNEKLFF. The CDR3 coding sequence is TGTGCCAGCAGTTTAGGGGGCAGGAATGAAAAACTGTTTTTT.

The CDR3 sequence is CATSGTSGGSSYNEQFF. In nucleotides, the CDR3 is TGTGCCACCAGTGGGACTAGCGGGGGTAGCTCCTACAATGAGCAGTTCTTC. The V and J genes are TRBV24-1 and TRBJ2-1; 13 bases match TRBD2. Germline lookup yields CDR1 KGHDR and CDR2 SFDVKD. V lost 5 bases, J lost 0 bases, and 3 bases stayed unmatched. This CDR3 has 17 amino acids.

This clone has a single count. This chain joins TRBV11-2 and TRBJ1-4; D unresolved. Trimming pared 5 bases from V and 0 bases from J, leaving 7 bases between. The length of the CDR3 is 14 residues. The germline gives CDR1 SGHAT, CDR2 FQNNGV. The CDR3 DNA follows: TGTGCCAGCAGCGTGAATCCAACTAATGAAAAACTGTTTTTT. Translated, it gives CASSVNPTNEKLFF. Full variable domain (missing parts from reference TRBV11-2 and TRBJ1-4): EAGVAQSPRYKIIEKRQSVAFWCNPISGHATLYWYQQILGQGPKLLIQFQNNGVVDDSQLPKDRFSAERLKGVDSTLKIQPAKLEDSAVYLCASSVNPTNEKLFFGSGTQLSVL.

This clone was seen just once. The rearrangement joins TRBV27 to TRBJ1-2, with TRBD1 matching 7 bases. Germline assignment: CDR1 MNHEY and CDR2 SMNVEV (reference sequence). CDR3 length: 15 residues. The trim removed 1 base at V and 6 bases at J, leaving 8 bases unmatched. CDR3 bases: TGTGCCAGCAGTTTATTGGCCACAGGGGACAATGGCTACACCTTC. Its translation is CASSLLATGDNGYTF.

The rearrangement uses TRBV27 and TRBJ2-1; 10 nucleotides agree with TRBD2. The CDR3 consists of 17 residues. Looked up from germline, CDR1 is MNHEY and CDR2 is SMNVEV (reference sequence). V gave up 1 base and J gave up 4 bases; unmatched junction bases: 7. The CDR3 DNA is TGTGCCAGCAGTTTATGGGGTCTAGCGGGGGCATACAATGAGCAGTTCTTC. This gives the protein CASSLWGLAGAYNEQFF.

The chain carries TRBV5-1 and TRBJ1-2; D possibly corresponds to TRBD1 (5 bases). The CDR3 totals 11 residues. Germline loops: CDR1 SGHRS, CDR2 YFSETQ. The V and J ends lost 2 bases and 13 bases respectively, with 12 bases between them. The DNA for the CDR3 is TGCGCCAGCAGCTTTCAGGGTTCCGCCACCTTC. The encoded protein is CASSFQGSATF. Full variable domain (remainder filled in from reference TRBV5-1 and TRBJ1-2): KAGVTQTPRYLIKTRGQQVTLSCSPISGHRSVSWYQQTPGQGLQFLFEYFSETQRNKGNFPGRFSGRQFSNSRSEMNVSTLELGDSALYLCASSFQGSATFGSGTRLTVV.

J is TRBJ1-2 and V is TRBV19; D is uncertain. The V end lost 1 base, the J end lost 7 bases, and 13 bases lay between the germline ends. There are 14 residues in the CDR3. The germline CDR1 and CDR2 sequences are LNHDA and SQIVND (reference sequence). The CDR3 DNA is TGTGCCAGTAGTATAGTTCCCACCACGGGTGGCTACACCTTC. Protein product: CASSIVPTTGGYTF.

The chain is built from TRBV19 and TRBJ2-5, with D unclear. CDR1 and CDR2 (germline): LNHDA, SQIVND (reference sequence). V was cut by 7 bases and J by 5 bases, with 14 bases left in between. The CDR3 length is 13 residues. As DNA, the CDR3 is TGTGCCAGTAAATCTTCTGATCGGGAGACCCAGTACTTC. Amino acid sequence: CASKSSDRETQYF.

The genes are TRBV3-1 (or the pseudogene TRBV3-2) and TRBJ1-1, with D hard to call. This CDR3 has 18 amino acids. Germline V gives CDR1 LGHDT, CDR2 YNNKEL (reference sequence). Trimming took off 0 bases at V and 1 base at J, with 18 bases between the two ends. The CDR3 DNA reads as TGTGCCAGCAGCCAAGAGGGTTCGAGGAACGAAGCGAACACTGAAGCTTTCTTT. It encodes CASSQEGSRNEANTEAFF.

The J gene is TRBJ2-7, the V gene TRBV27; D possibly corresponds to TRBD2 (6 bases). From germline, CDR1 is MNHEY and CDR2 SMNVEV (reference sequence). V dropped 4 bases and J dropped 6 bases, with 7 bases sitting between them. The CDR3 spans 11 residues. The CDR3 loop reads CASSWGVEQYF. Here the CDR3 DNA reads TGTGCCAGCAGTTGGGGGGTCGAGCAGTACTTC.